This entry features one TCR beta chain sequence. Its target is unknown. This entry comes from a study of identical twins. Broader study findings: Invariant MAIT and iNKT cells may have partly biased zero-insertion analyses. Carriage of fewer insertions was seen in abundant cord blood beta clonotypes, whereas memory repertoires showed none.

Donors uniformly comprised healthy Caucasians. V was trimmed by 5 bases and J by 3 bases, leaving 22 bases between them. The CDR3 runs 17 residues. Germline CDR1 PRHDT, CDR2 FYEKMQ (reference sequence). Via MiXCR, TCRdb re-called the 5' RACE reads, giving one row per CDR3 protein. The data contain 250,000 or so distinct CDR3 sequences, 7% of them seen just once; the ten biggest clones take up roughly 3.9%. These records were also assigned to another study, of yellow fever vaccine responses in identical twins.

The TCR sequence derives from a woman aged 18-35 years in good health. Sequencing input: memory (CD45RO+) T cells sorted from blood. The chain combines TRBV13 with TRBJ2-5; D perhaps matches TRBD2 (6 bases). In DNA, the CDR3 is TGTGCCAGCAGCCCCTCTTTACGGGAGTACCTAGAAGAGACCCAGTACTTC. Its translation is CASSPSLREYLEETQYF. The full variable domain, with the rest looked up from reference TRBV13 and TRBJ2-5, is AAGVIQSPRHLIKEKRETATLKCYPIPRHDTVYWYQQGPGQDPQFLISFYEKMQSDKGSIPDRFSAQQFSDYHSELNMSSLELGDSALYFCASSPSLREYLEETQYFGPGTRLLVL.